This entry lists 27 T cell receptor beta chains sequenced from one sample in a study of cytomegalovirus exposure and HLA in healthy donors. The PCR had 60 Vbeta and 13 Jbeta primers. Libraries were prepared by immunoSEQ multiplex PCR; TCRdb keeps only in-frame clonotypes and omits some of them. The table records about 85,000 clones, about 80% of them present only once. Sequencing was carried out using PBMCs. The receptor source for this set is a woman in her forties or fifties in good health and CMV-seropositive.

The gene calls are TRBV9 and TRBJ2-2; a possible D gene is TRBD2 (6 bases). Germline V gene data show CDR1 as SGDLS and CDR2 as YYNGEE. This CDR3 has 13 residues. CDR3 coding DNA: TGTGCTGGGAGGCAGGGTGAAACCGGGGAGCTGTTTTTT. Protein: CAGRQGETGELFF. The full variable domain, its missing parts supplied by reference TRBV9 and TRBJ2-2, is DSGVTQTPKHLITATGQRVTLRCSPRSGDLSVYWYQQSLDQGLQFLIQYYNGEERAKGNILERFSAQQFPDLHSELNLSSLELGDSALYFCAGRQGETGELFFGEGSRLTVL.

V gene TRBV7-9 combines with J gene TRBJ2-1, with 8 bases lining up with TRBD2. Germline CDR1 reads SEHNR; CDR2 reads FQNEAQ (reference sequence). This CDR3 comprises 16 residues. Trimming cost V 5 bases and J 6 bases; bases outside gene matches: 12. CDR3 nucleotides: TGTGCCAGCAGCCCCCCGGGAGGGGCGCGTTTCAATGAGCAGTTCTTC. Protein: CASSPPGGARFNEQFF.

V and J are TRBV5-4 and TRBJ2-3; TRBD1 is a possible D gene (5 bases). The CDR3 is made up of 16 amino acids. The V gene lost 0 bases and the J gene lost 0 bases, with 11 bases spanning the gap. Germline CDR1 reads SGHNT; CDR2 reads YYREEE (reference sequence). The CDR3 loop reads CASSLARVASTDTQYF. In nucleotides, the CDR3 is TGTGCCAGCAGCTTGGCCAGGGTGGCTAGCACAGATACGCAGTATTTT.

The V gene is TRBV1, the J gene TRBJ1-4; TRBD1, as called in the table, went unchecked against the DNA. TRBV1 is marked as a pseudogene. The CDR3 spans 20 residues. CDR3 bases: TGCACCAGCAGCCAATCGACAGGGAGTCCTATTCGTGCGGCTAATGAAAAACTGTTTTTT. This gives the protein CTSSQSTGSPIRAANEKLFF.

The chain uses TRBV5-1 and TRBJ2-3; 13 bases line up with TRBD2. The V segment lost 6 bases and the J segment 2 bases; nucleotides outside the gene matches: 6. In germline, CDR1 is SGHRS, CDR2 YFSETQ. CDR3 size: 16 residues. CDR3 nucleotide sequence: TGCGCCAGCACGGCGGGACTAGCGGGACCCACAGATACGCAGTATTTT. Its protein product is CASTAGLAGPTDTQYF. Combining the CDR3 with reference TRBV5-1 and TRBJ2-3 gives the whole variable domain KAGVTQTPRYLIKTRGQQVTLSCSPISGHRSVSWYQQTPGQGLQFLFEYFSETQRNKGNFPGRFSGRQFSNSRSEMNVSTLELGDSALYLCASTAGLAGPTDTQYFGPGTRLTVL.

This clone has a single count. The chain uses TRBV5-1 and TRBJ2-1, with TRBD2 matching over 10 bases. The J segment lost 6 bases and the V segment lost 6 bases, leaving 18 bases of the junction unmatched. Germline V gene sequence: CDR1 SGHRS, CDR2 YFSETQ. CDR3 length equals 18 residues. CDR3 DNA: TGCGCCAGCAAAAGGGAAGCTAGCGGGAGTCGGGCTAGCAATGAGCAGTTCTTC. This codes for CASKREASGSRASNEQFF.

The chain couples TRBV6-1 to TRBJ1-2, with no clear D. In germline, CDR1 is MNHNS, CDR2 SASEGT. Trimming took 10 bases from V and 1 from J, leaving 10 bases between them. CDR3 length: 12 amino acids. The CDR3: CATTSINYGYTF. In DNA, the CDR3 is TGTGCCACCACGAGCATTAACTATGGCTACACCTTC.

The J gene is TRBJ2-1, the V gene TRBV7-8; 13 bases align to TRBD2. Germline V lookup: CDR1 SGHVS, CDR2 FQNEAQ. V shed 3 bases and J 0 bases; nucleotides not matched to a gene: 5. The CDR3 loop spans 18 amino acids. DNA of the CDR3: TGTGCCAGCAGCTTCCGGACTAGCGGGAGAATCTCCTACAATGAGCAGTTCTTC. Translation: CASSFRTSGRISYNEQFF.

This chain connects TRBV7-3 to TRBJ2-1; TRBD1 agrees at 8 bases. With 5 bases clipped from V and 13 bases from J, the junction kept 10 bases outside the gene matches. CDR1 is SGHTA, CDR2 FQGTGA, per germline. This CDR3 has 13 amino acids. The CDR3 bases are TGTGCCAGCAGCCAACTCAGACAGGGGTTACAGTTCTTC. Translation: CASSQLRQGLQFF.

The chain uses TRBV19 and TRBJ2-5; TRBD1 matches 7 bases. J lost 2 bases, V lost 7 bases, and 4 bases had no gene match. CDR3 length: 13 amino acids. Germline loops: CDR1 LNHDA, CDR2 SQIVND (reference sequence). The CDR3 nucleotides read TGTGCCAGTAATTCGGGACAGCAAGAGACCCAGTACTTC. Translating it yields CASNSGQQETQYF.

This clone appeared once. The genes are TRBV28 and TRBJ2-7; unclear D gene. This CDR3 has 12 residues. The ends were cut back, 7 bases at V and 2 bases at J, with 9 bases in the middle. Germline V gene lookup returns CDR1 MDHEN and CDR2 SYDVKM. CDR3 amino acids: CASTGTTYEQYV. In nucleotides, the CDR3 is TGTGCCAGCACCGGTACTACCTACGAGCAGTACGTC.

The chain links TRBV5-1 to TRBJ1-2, with D unclear. There are 14 residues in the CDR3. V was clipped by 4 bases and J by 3 bases, with 13 bases between them. CDR1 is SGHRS and CDR2 is YFSETQ in the germline V gene. The CDR3 sequence is CASSPETGDYGYTF. For the CDR3, the DNA is TGCGCCAGCAGCCCCGAGACGGGAGACTATGGCTACACCTTC.

This rearrangement joins TRBV19 to TRBJ1-6, with a tentative D call TRBD1 (5 bases). The V gene lost 4 bases and the J gene lost 9 bases, with 13 bases spanning the gap. CDR1 and CDR2 from the germline V gene are LNHDA and SQIVND (reference sequence). The CDR3 runs to 14 residues. The CDR3 nucleotides are TGTGCCAGTAGTAGGGCCCCGGGGGTTTCACCCCTCCACTTT. It is translated as CASSRAPGVSPLHF. Using reference TRBV19 and TRBJ1-6 for the parts outside the CDR3, the full variable domain is DGGITQSPKYLFRKEGQNVTLSCEQNLNHDAMYWYRQDPGQGLRLIYYSQIVNDFQKGDIAEGYSVSREKKESFPLTVTSAQKNPTAFYLCASSRAPGVSPLHFGNGTRLTVT.

The CDR3 nucleotides are TGTGCCTGGAGTGTATTTCCAGCGGGGGGCACAGATACGCAGTATTTT. Encoded protein: CAWSVFPAGGTDTQYF. This chain links TRBV30 with TRBJ2-3, with 8 nucleotides matching TRBD2. The CDR3 sequence is 16 residues long. Germline V CDR1 and CDR2: GTSNPN, SVGIG (reference sequence). The V gene end was trimmed by 0 bases and the J gene end by 1 base; junction bases not matched to a gene: 6.

V is TRBV5-5 and J is TRBJ1-4; TRBD1 agrees at 9 bases. Looked up from germline, CDR1 is SGHKS and CDR2 is YYEKEE (reference sequence). V lost 7 bases to trimming and J lost 11 bases; unmatched junction nucleotides: 9. The CDR3 has 13 amino acids. The CDR3 DNA sequence: TGTGCCAGCCAGACACAGGGGGCGCGGAAACTGTTTTTT. This sequence encodes CASQTQGARKLFF.

This sequence joins TRBV7-9 and TRBJ1-4; D is uncertain. The CDR3 extends over 13 amino acids. Between the trimmed V and J ends, which lost 5 bases and 8 bases, there was a span of 12 bases. The germline V gene has CDR1 SEHNR and CDR2 FQNEAQ (reference sequence). CDR3 DNA sequence: TGTGCCAGCAGCGTGGGAGGCAGAGAAAAACTGTTTTTT. This codes for CASSVGGREKLFF. The complete variable domain, with remaining parts taken from reference TRBV7-9 and TRBJ1-4, reads DTGVSQNPRHKITKRGQNVTFRCDPISEHNRLYWYRQTLGQGPEFLTYFQNEAQLEKSRLLSDRFSAERPKGSFSTLEIQRTEQGDSAMYLCASSVGGREKLFFGSGTQLSVL.

A word on this clone: A read error may account for a junction end that differs from germline. V usage is TRBV5-1 and J usage is TRBJ1-2; tentatively, D is TRBD1 (5 bases). This CDR3 contains 12 residues. Germline-derived CDR1 and CDR2 are SGHRS and YFSETQ. The CDR3 bases are TGTGCCAGCAGCTCAGGGAATCATGGCTACACCTTC. This encodes CASSSGNHGYTF.

The chain combines TRBV5-1 with TRBJ1-5; D is perhaps TRBD1 (6 bases). Germline lookup yields CDR1 SGHRS and CDR2 YFSETQ. V gave up 2 bases and J gave up 5 bases, with 11 bases separating them. This CDR3 region has 14 residues. The CDR3 here is CASSFTGLDQPQHF. CDR3 DNA sequence: TGCGCCAGCAGCTTTACAGGGTTGGATCAGCCCCAGCATTTT.

This clone was counted a few times. The genes are TRBV6-5 and TRBJ2-7, with a tentative D call TRBD1 (6 bases). This CDR3 comprises 14 residues. Trimming removed 4 bases at V and 0 bases at J, with 10 bases between. CDR1 and CDR2 (germline): MNHEY, SVGAGI. The CDR3 is CASSLGARSYEQYF. The CDR3 nucleotides are TGTGCCAGCAGTTTGGGGGCGCGCTCCTACGAGCAGTACTTC.

The V gene is TRBV5-4, the J gene TRBJ2-5; 9 bases agree with TRBD1. After removal of 3 bases from V and 4 bases from J, the junction contained 10 bases not matched to a gene. This CDR3 has 16 residues. Germline V CDR1 and CDR2: SGHNT, YYREEE (reference sequence). The CDR3 coding sequence is TGTGCCAGCAGCTACGCCGGGACAGGGCTCAGAGAGACCCAGTACTTC. It yields the protein CASSYAGTGLRETQYF.

The J gene is TRBJ2-3, the V gene TRBV27; no clear D. This CDR3 has 11 amino acids. Trimming shortened V by 6 bases and J by 7 bases, and 8 bases separated the two germline ends. Germline V gene sequence: CDR1 MNHEY, CDR2 SMNVEV (reference sequence). The DNA of the CDR3 is TGTGCCAGCAGGATGCAGAATACGCAGTATTTT. Translated, it gives CASRMQNTQYF.

This clone appeared a few times. The chain is built from TRBV19 and TRBJ2-3; 12 bases match TRBD2. Unmatched junction bases numbered 6, after V lost 5 bases and J lost 6 bases. In germline, CDR1 is LNHDA, CDR2 SQIVND (reference sequence). This CDR3 is built from 15 residues. CDR3 amino acids: CASSPSGGAVDTQYF. CDR3 sequence (DNA): TGTGCCAGTAGTCCTAGCGGGGGGGCCGTTGATACGCAGTATTTT.

This rearrangement joins TRBV5-5 to TRBJ1-2; possibly TRBD1 for D (5 bases). The germline V and J ends were trimmed by 4 bases and 4 bases, with 14 bases remaining between them. CDR1 SGHKS and CDR2 YYEKEE come from the germline V gene (reference sequence). The CDR3 runs to 14 residues. CDR3 sequence (DNA): TGTGCCAGCAGCACAGGAAGCCCCAGCTATGGCTACACCTTC. Protein sequence: CASSTGSPSYGYTF.

The chain employs TRBV4-1 and TRBJ2-1; no firm D call. Germline lookup yields CDR1 MGHRA and CDR2 YSYEKL. Trimming removed 0 bases at V and 6 bases at J, with 9 bases between. There are 14 residues in the CDR3. The CDR3 coding sequence is TGCGCCAGCAGCCAAGATGGTCCGAGCAATGAGCAGTTCTTC. Residues: CASSQDGPSNEQFF.

Only one count was recorded for this clone. The chain recombines TRBV14 with TRBJ1-1, with D possibly being TRBD1 (5 bases). CDR3 length: 13 amino acids. The V gene's germline CDR1 is SGHDN and CDR2 FVKESK. The V end lost 1 base, the J end lost 4 bases, and 7 bases lay between the germline ends. CDR3 loop: CASSQGQLTEAFF. The DNA of the CDR3 is TGTGCCAGCAGCCAAGGACAGCTCACTGAAGCTTTCTTT.

The chain links TRBV11-2 to TRBJ2-2, with TRBD1 matching 8 bases. This CDR3 has 15 amino acids. Per germline, CDR1 SGHAT and CDR2 FQNNGV. V shed 5 bases and J 0 bases; nucleotides not matched to a gene: 2. CDR3 nucleotides: TGTGCCAGCAGCCTACAGGGGGCGAACACCGGGGAGCTGTTTTTT. Its protein product is CASSLQGANTGELFF.

The V gene is TRBV5-1, the J gene TRBJ1-1, with D possibly TRBD1 on 5 matching bases. Trimming pared 6 bases from V and 0 bases from J, leaving 15 bases between. The germline V gene has CDR1 SGHRS and CDR2 YFSETQ. This CDR3 has 15 amino acids. Here the CDR3 reads CASNAVAGMNTEAFF. CDR3 nucleotide sequence: TGCGCCAGCAACGCGGTGGCAGGGATGAACACTGAAGCTTTCTTT.